The 23 T cell receptor beta chains reported below all come from one sample, sequenced in a study of T cells in Graves' hyperthyroidism and ophthalmopathy. There were TCR beta CDR3 regions amplified from RNA transcripts. The TCR CDR3 was amplified in a first-round RT-PCR using the HTBI primer set. Using its own MiXCR run on the multiplex PCR reads, TCRdb lists one record per CDR3 protein. The data hold approximately 370,000 distinct CDR3 sequences, with 15% observed a single time. The source material was blood. These receptors came from a woman between 25 and 40 years old with Graves' hyperthyroidism.

This clonotype was counted a few times. CDR3 in DNA: TGTGCCAGCAGTTGGGACAGGGGGCTACTAGATAATAGCGGGAGGGCCGACAATGAGCAGTTCTTC. Protein product: CASSWDRGLLDNSGRADNEQFF. The V call is TRBV12-3 or TRBV12-4, the J call TRBJ2-1, with D possibly being TRBD1 (12 bases). Trimming left V 4 bases short and J 5 bases short, with 36 bases between. The CDR3 has 22 amino acids.

This clonotype was counted ten times or more. The gene calls are TRBV2 and TRBJ2-7; D not certain. This CDR3 has 11 amino acids. Germline CDR1 SNHLY, CDR2 FYNNEI. Trimming pared 6 bases from V and 2 bases from J, leaving 5 bases between. The CDR3: CASRRAYEQYF. The CDR3 DNA is TGTGCCAGCAGAAGGGCCTACGAGCAGTACTTC.

This clonotype turned up a few times. The genes are TRBV28 and TRBJ2-1; 8 bases agree with TRBD2. V lost 8 bases and J lost 5; bases outside the gene matches: 8. CDR1 is MDHEN and CDR2 is SYDVKM in the germline V gene. The CDR3 loop spans 14 amino acids. Here the CDR3 DNA reads TGTGCCAGCGACGGGGGGGCTCTAGACAATGAGCAGTTCTTC. It yields the protein CASDGGALDNEQFF.

The rearrangement links TRBV12-3 or TRBV12-4 to TRBJ1-5, with D possibly matching TRBD1 (6 bases). Trimming stripped 10 bases from V and 7 bases from J, with 14 bases between. The CDR3 runs to 12 residues. The CDR3 sequence is CAIGRGTQPQHF. For the CDR3, the DNA is TGTGCCATTGGCAGGGGAACCCAGCCCCAGCATTTT.

This clonotype was detected only a few times. The chain recombines TRBV6-1 with TRBJ1-5; 9 bases agree with TRBD1. J gave up 3 bases and V 6 bases, and 6 bases lay outside the gene matches. The CDR3 contains 15 residues. Looked up from germline, CDR1 is MNHNS and CDR2 is SASEGT. CDR3 amino acids: CASRPGQGNNQPQHF. The CDR3 bases are TGTGCCAGCAGACCGGGACAGGGAAACAATCAGCCCCAGCATTTT.

V gene TRBV19 combines with J gene TRBJ2-7; 9 bases line up with TRBD2. CDR1 and CDR2 from the germline V gene are LNHDA and SQIVND (reference sequence). The V gene end was trimmed by 9 bases and the J gene end by 4 bases; junction bases not matched to a gene: 16. This CDR3 contains 16 residues. CDR3 DNA sequence: TGTGCCAGCACCAAAGCCGGCGGGAGGGCCCCGTACGAGCAGTACTTC. Protein product: CASTKAGGRAPYEQYF.

J is TRBJ1-4 and V is TRBV4-1; D is unresolved. CDR3 length equals 15 residues. Trimming pared 4 bases from V and 2 bases from J, leaving 11 bases between. Germline loops: CDR1 MGHRA, CDR2 YSYEKL. CDR3 sequence reads: CASSLTRPTNEKLFF. The CDR3 DNA reads as TGCGCCAGCAGCCTGACGAGGCCTACTAATGAAAAACTGTTTTTT.

This clonotype was recorded at least ten times. The chain uses TRBV7-9 and TRBJ1-1; possibly TRBD1 for D (5 bases). V was pared by 7 bases and J by 4 bases, with 10 bases between. The CDR3 runs to 12 residues. Germline V gene sequence: CDR1 SEHNR, CDR2 FQNEAQ (reference sequence). The CDR3 DNA reads TGTGCCAGCACCCATGGGGCCACTGAAGCTTTCTTT. Residues: CASTHGATEAFF.

This rearrangement joins TRBV6-1 to TRBJ2-1; D perhaps matches TRBD1 (6 bases). The CDR3 totals 16 residues. Trimming removed 5 bases from V and 0 bases from J, with 14 bases in between. Germline-derived CDR1 and CDR2 are MNHNS and SASEGT. This CDR3 reads CASSPRDTRSYNEQFF. The CDR3 DNA follows: TGTGCCAGCAGTCCGAGGGACACCCGCTCCTACAATGAGCAGTTCTTC.

The table lists this clonotype with many counts. The chain couples TRBV27 to TRBJ1-1, with D uncertain. Germline V lookup: CDR1 MNHEY, CDR2 SMNVEV (reference sequence). This CDR3 has 13 amino acids. Trimming took off 7 bases at V and 3 bases at J, with 12 bases between the two ends. The CDR3 nucleotides are TGTGCCAGCACCCCTGCGGGGTACACTGAAGCTTTCTTT. Residues: CASTPAGYTEAFF.

This clonotype occurred a few times. The V gene is TRBV6-1, the J gene TRBJ1-1, with 7 bases matching TRBD1. Germline-derived CDR1 and CDR2 are MNHNS and SASEGT. The CDR3 loop spans 14 amino acids. V shed 6 bases and J 5 bases; nucleotides not matched to a gene: 9. CDR3 nucleotide sequence: TGTGCCAGCAGAAGCTCAGGGGGGGGAACTGAAGCTTTCTTT. Translating gives CASRSSGGGTEAFF.

A single count supports this clonotype. The chain couples TRBV11-2 to TRBJ1-3; D remains unclear. The germline V and J ends were trimmed by 5 bases and 1 base, with 9 bases remaining between them. Germline V CDR1 and CDR2: SGHAT, FQNNGV. This CDR3 is 14 amino acids long. In DNA form, the CDR3 reads TGTGCCAGCAGCACCTTGTCGTCTGGAAACACCATATATTTT. Protein product: CASSTLSSGNTIYF.

This clonotype was detected many times. The chain is built from TRBV3-1 and TRBJ2-3; 8 bases are a match to TRBD1. The CDR3 length is 13 residues. The V segment lost 3 bases and the J segment 5 bases; nucleotides outside the gene matches: 1. Germline V gene data show CDR1 as LGHDT and CDR2 as YNNKEL (reference sequence). This chain's CDR3 is CASSHRGRDTQYF. The CDR3 DNA sequence: TGTGCCAGCAGCCACAGGGGGCGAGATACGCAGTATTTT.

The rearrangement joins TRBV7-9 to TRBJ2-3; possibly TRBD1 or TRBD2 for D (5 bases each). V was trimmed by 1 base and J by 5 bases, leaving 16 bases between them. Germline loops: CDR1 SEHNR, CDR2 FQNEAQ (reference sequence). This CDR3 has 16 amino acids. The CDR3, as DNA: TGTGCCAGCAGCTTAGGAGGAGCCGGGGCCGTAGATACGCAGTATTTT. Translating it yields CASSLGGAGAVDTQYF.

This clonotype was recorded a few times. This chain links TRBV28 with TRBJ1-1; D gene unclear. Per germline, CDR1 MDHEN and CDR2 SYDVKM. This CDR3 has 14 residues. V lost 10 bases and J lost 0, with 15 bases in between. CDR3 residues: CATYGPRVNTEAFF. The CDR3 nucleotides are TGTGCCACTTACGGACCTAGAGTGAACACTGAAGCTTTCTTT.

This clonotype was observed at least ten times. The chain has TRBV29-1 and TRBJ2-7; 7 bases agree with TRBD1. The trim removed 4 bases at V and 3 bases at J, leaving 6 bases unmatched. Germline CDR1 SQVTM, CDR2 ANQGSEA. The CDR3 loop spans 13 amino acids. The CDR3 sequence is CSVGQGEIYEQYF. Written as DNA, the CDR3 is TGCAGCGTTGGACAGGGTGAGATCTACGAGCAGTACTTC.

This clonotype has at least ten counts. The rearrangement joins TRBV4-1 to TRBJ2-7; tentatively, D is TRBD2 (6 bases). The CDR3 has 16 amino acids. The germline gives CDR1 MGHRA, CDR2 YSYEKL. Trimming stripped 2 bases from V and 5 bases from J, with 19 bases between. The CDR3 here is CASSQPRLGIRNEQYF. The CDR3 nucleotides are TGCGCCAGCAGCCAACCAAGACTAGGAATCAGGAACGAGCAGTACTTC.

This clonotype was counted ten times or more. The V gene is TRBV2, the J gene TRBJ1-5; possibly TRBD1 for D (5 bases). V gave up 3 bases and J gave up 7 bases, with 13 bases separating them. The CDR3 length is 14 residues. Germline CDR1 is SNHLY and CDR2 is FYNNEI. The CDR3: CASSDGTPSQPQHF. The CDR3 DNA reads as TGTGCCAGCAGTGATGGGACGCCCTCCCAGCCCCAGCATTTT.

In this sample, this clonotype turned up a few times. Given a much more abundant clone one base away, this may be a read error. The rearrangement links TRBV12-3 or TRBV12-4 to TRBJ1-2; perhaps TRBD1 as D (6 bases). The CDR3 consists of 14 residues. V lost 5 bases and J lost 7, with 17 bases in between. CDR3: CASSTTGPNCGYTF. CDR3 bases: TGTGCCAGCAGTACGACAGGTCCTAATTGTGGCTACACCTTC.

V gene TRBV27 combines with J gene TRBJ1-6; tentatively, D is TRBD1 (5 bases). The CDR3 contains 14 residues. Germline V gene lookup returns CDR1 MNHEY and CDR2 SMNVEV (reference sequence). V was clipped by 8 bases and J by 5 bases, with 13 bases between them. The CDR3, as DNA: TGTGCCAGCTCCTGGGGCAGGGATAATTCACCCCTCCACTTT. It encodes CASSWGRDNSPLHF.

This clonotype occurred a few times. The CDR3 nucleotides read TGTGCCAGCAGCCTCGGACTAGCGGGACAGCAAGAGACCCAGTACTTC. Translated, it gives CASSLGLAGQQETQYF. The V call is TRBV7-2, the J call TRBJ2-5, with 12 bases fitting TRBD2. V gave up 5 bases and J gave up 2 bases; unmatched junction bases: 6. The CDR3 loop spans 16 amino acids. The germline V gene has CDR1 SGHTA and CDR2 FQGNSA.

This clonotype was seen more than once but under ten times. V is TRBV5-1 and J is TRBJ2-1; maybe TRBD1 (7 bases). Between the trimmed V and J ends, which lost 5 bases and 3 bases, there was a span of 15 bases. This CDR3 contains 15 residues. Germline CDR1 SGHRS, CDR2 YFSETQ. The CDR3 region has the DNA TGCGCCAGCAGGCGGCGCGGGGACAGCTACAATGAGCAGTTCTTC. This translates into CASRRRGDSYNEQFF.

The chain combines TRBV20-1 with TRBJ2-2; TRBD1 aligns across 11 bases. CDR3 length: 14 amino acids. CDR1 and CDR2 (germline): DFQATT, SNEGSKA (reference sequence). The V segment lost 6 bases and the J segment 3 bases; nucleotides outside the gene matches: 3. The CDR3, as DNA: TGCAGTGCCACGGGACAGGGGGACACCGGGGAGCTGTTTTTT. It encodes CSATGQGDTGELFF.